This note documents a single TCR beta chain sequence. The V and J ends lost 2 bases and 1 base respectively, with 10 bases between them. The germline CDR1 and CDR2 sequences are SGHDT and YYEEEE. The CDR3 is 15 amino acids. This specimen comes from a study of blood T cell repertoires in COVID-19. Study-level information: T cells, B-cell-depleted T cells, or PBMCs provided the cDNA or gDNA that served as material.

In the original analysis: Amplification from reference gene primers served as the basis for estimated nucleated cell counts. This table comes from immunoSEQ multiplex PCR, and its TCRdb copy is limited to in-frame clones, with some not included. That table is the source of V, J and clone size, and D and trimming were worked out from the DNA. The sample records over 100,000 clones, approximately 89% being singletons. This chain joins TRBV5-6 and TRBJ1-3; D is perhaps TRBD1 (6 bases). The source of this sequence is a man aged 40-49 years with acute or convalescent COVID-19. Material for sequencing was peripheral blood. DNA for the CDR3: TGTGCCAGCAGCTTCCGAGGGGGTTCTGGAAACACCATATATTTT. This encodes CASSFRGGSGNTIYF.